This TCR beta chain was observed in a study of vaccination effects on CD4 cells after COVID-19. A remark on this clone: Its antigen is as yet unknown.

Assay: immunoSEQ multiplex PCR; the TCRdb copy retains only in-frame clones and omits some. The table records 20,000 to 25,000 clones, roughly 72% of them present only once. Sequencing was preceded by expansion of antigen-specific CD4+ T cells with viral peptide pools in the ViraFEST assay. Culture proceeded for 10 days, and CD4+ T cells were then isolated. Previously uninfected by SARS-CoV-2, the vaccine recipients also showed negative nucleocapsid antibodies. This material consisted of CD4+ T cells from PBMCs cultured with HCoV-NL63 spike peptides, taken before COVID-19 vaccination. This clonotype was sampled from a human donor who received a COVID-19 vaccine.

CDR3 nucleotide sequence: TGTGCCAGCAGTGACCGGACAGGGGGGGACTATGGCTACACCTTC. Protein product: CASSDRTGGDYGYTF. V and J are TRBV6-4 and TRBJ1-2; 10 bases are shared with TRBD1. The V and J ends lost 2 bases and 3 bases, in that order; junction bases with no gene match: 3. The CDR3 loop spans 15 amino acids. Germline values: CDR1 MRHNA, CDR2 SNTAGT.